These T cell receptor beta chains were read from a single sample in a study of human T cells and chemical hapten exposure. TCRdb called the RACE reads again in MiXCR, with one record for every CDR3 protein. Here the sample spans 80,000 to 100,000 distinct CDR3 sequences, 25% to 30% being singletons. This specimen was whole blood, taken in connection with sensitization to the hapten diphenylcyclopropenone (DPC). Receptors were obtained from a man between 40 and 49 years old with alopecia areata. Some clones in this sample may be carry-over from other donors' samples. CDR3s include the opening cysteine and the closing phenylalanine or tryptophan. Fields, in order: J gene, V gene, clone size, D gene, CDR3 protein, CDR3 DNA. A D gene is named only where the DNA matches it firmly. Clone size, where shown, is once, few, many, or a class for clones that have expanded.

J: TRBJ2-2; V: TRBV25-1; size: few; D: NA; CDR3: CASSAGSVGTGELFF; DNA: TGTGCCAGCAGTGCTGGGAGTGTTGGGACCGGGGAGCTGTTTTTT
J: TRBJ1-1; V: TRBV20-1; size: few; D: NA; CDR3: CSASEGTEAFF; DNA: TGCAGTGCTAGTGAGGGGACTGAAGCTTTCTTT
J: TRBJ2-3; V: TRBV7-2; size: many; D: NA; CDR3: CASSLDTDTQYF; DNA: TGTGCCAGCAGCTTAGACACAGATACGCAGTATTTT
J: TRBJ2-3; V: TRBV9; size: NA; D: TRBD2; CDR3: CASNVGLAGVPDTQYF; DNA: TGTGCCAGCAACGTGGGACTAGCGGGAGTACCAGATACGCAGTATTTT
J: TRBJ2-5; V: TRBV20-1; size: few; D: NA; CDR3: CSARAPARQETQYF; DNA: TGCAGTGCTAGAGCCCCAGCGAGACAAGAGACCCAGTACTTC
J: TRBJ1-1; V: TRBV28; size: NA; D: NA; CDR3: CASSRPTGGAFF; DNA: TGTGCCAGCAGTCGCCCGACCGGAGGAGCTTTCTTT
J: TRBJ2-3; V: TRBV7-8; size: few; D: TRBD2; CDR3: CASSLIPGTSGTDTQYF; DNA: TGTGCCAGCAGCTTAATCCCCGGGACTAGCGGCACAGATACGCAGTATTTT
J: TRBJ2-3; V: TRBV20-1; size: few; D: NA; CDR3: CSAVPGRARGTDTQYF; DNA: TGCAGTGCTGTCCCCGGGCGGGCGAGGGGTACAGATACGCAGTATTTT
J: TRBJ2-3; V: TRBV9; size: few; D: NA; CDR3: CASSPPGISTDTQYF; DNA: TGTGCCAGCAGCCCCCCAGGGATTAGCACAGATACGCAGTATTTT
J: TRBJ2-3; V: TRBV6-6; size: NA; D: TRBD2; CDR3: CASNPGLAGEITDTQYF; DNA: TGTGCCAGCAACCCCGGACTAGCGGGAGAGATCACAGATACGCAGTATTTT
J: TRBJ2-3; V: TRBV5-1; size: NA; D: TRBD2; CDR3: CASSSRLAGGTSTDTQYF; DNA: TGCGCCAGCAGCTCCCGACTAGCGGGAGGTACGAGCACAGATACGCAGTATTTT
J: TRBJ2-3; V: TRBV12-3/TRBV12-4; size: NA; D: TRBD2; CDR3: CASSLLAGGPRTQYF; DNA: TGTGCCAGCAGTTTACTGGCGGGAGGGCCGAGGACGCAGTATTTT
J: TRBJ2-1; V: TRBV2; size: NA; D: TRBD2; CDR3: CASSDPGLAGVNEQFF; DNA: TGTGCCAGCAGTGATCCTGGACTAGCGGGAGTTAATGAGCAGTTCTTC
J: TRBJ2-3; V: TRBV7-2; size: few; D: NA; CDR3: CASSLTGPPRDTQYF; DNA: TGTGCCAGCAGTTTAACGGGCCCCCCGAGGGATACGCAGTATTTT
J: TRBJ2-6; V: TRBV7-2; size: NA; D: NA; CDR3: CASSSGGVTGANVLTF; DNA: TGTGCCAGCAGCTCCGGCGGGGTGACTGGGGCCAACGTCCTGACTTTC
J: TRBJ2-1; V: TRBV5-1; size: once; D: TRBD2; CDR3: CAGSLGLAGGQNNEQFF; DNA: TGCGCCGGCAGCTTGGGTCTAGCGGGAGGACAGAACAATGAGCAGTTCTTC
J: TRBJ2-2; V: TRBV21-1; size: NA; D: NA; CDR3: CASRKIRDRGTFTGELFF; DNA: TGTGCCAGCAGAAAGATCCGGGACAGGGGAACTTTCACCGGGGAGCTGTTTTTT
J: TRBJ2-3; V: TRBV4-3; size: few; D: TRBD2; CDR3: CASSQDIGTSYPDTQYF; DNA: TGTGCCAGCAGCCAAGATATAGGGACTAGTTATCCAGATACGCAGTATTTT
J: TRBJ2-3; V: TRBV28; size: many; D: NA; CDR3: CASRMTPFGGRHAYTDTQYF; DNA: TGTGCCAGCAGAATGACCCCCTTTGGAGGGCGACACGCTTACACAGATACGCAGTATTTT
J: TRBJ1-2; V: TRBV14; size: NA; D: TRBD1; CDR3: CASSFDRVNGYTF; DNA: TGTGCCAGCAGCTTTGACAGGGTCAATGGCTACACCTTC
J: TRBJ2-7; V: TRBV3-1; size: NA; D: TRBD1; CDR3: CASRPGQGPQQYF; DNA: TGTGCCAGCAGACCTGGACAGGGACCGCAGCAGTACTTC
J: TRBJ1-1; V: TRBV12-3/TRBV12-4; size: few; D: NA; CDR3: CASSWTAEGNTEAFF; DNA: TGTGCCAGCAGTTGGACGGCTGAGGGGAACACTGAAGCTTTCTTT
J: TRBJ2-7; V: TRBV12-3/TRBV12-4; size: NA; D: NA; CDR3: CASSKAGVLPYEQYF; DNA: TGTGCCAGCAGTAAGGCAGGGGTTCTCCCCTACGAGCAGTACTTC